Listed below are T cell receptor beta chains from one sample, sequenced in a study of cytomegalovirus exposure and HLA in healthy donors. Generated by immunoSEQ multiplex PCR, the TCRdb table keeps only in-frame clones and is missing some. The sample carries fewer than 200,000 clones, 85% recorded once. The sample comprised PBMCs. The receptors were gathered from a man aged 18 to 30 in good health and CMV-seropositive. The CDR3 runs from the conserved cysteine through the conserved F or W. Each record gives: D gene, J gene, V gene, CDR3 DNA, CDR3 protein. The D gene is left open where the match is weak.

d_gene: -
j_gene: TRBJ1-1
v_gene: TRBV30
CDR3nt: TGTGCCTGGAGTGTACTTCCCGGGACTGAAGCTTTCTTT
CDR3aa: CAWSVLPGTEAFF

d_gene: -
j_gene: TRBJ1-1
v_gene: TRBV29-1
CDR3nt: TGCAGCGTTGACGAGACTGAAGCTTTCTTT
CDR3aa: CSVDETEAFF

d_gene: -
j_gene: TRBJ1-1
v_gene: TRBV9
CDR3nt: TGTGCCAGCAGCGTAATTGAGGGGAACACTGAAGCTTTCTTT
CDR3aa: CASSVIEGNTEAFF

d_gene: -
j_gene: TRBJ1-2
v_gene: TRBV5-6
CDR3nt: TGTGCCAGCAGCTTGTTAGAGTTCTATGGCTACACCTTC
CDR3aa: CASSLLEFYGYTF

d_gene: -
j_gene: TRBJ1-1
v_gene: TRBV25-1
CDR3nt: TGTGCCAGCAGTGAACCCCGGGAGGCGTCTGAAGCTTTCTTT
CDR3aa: CASSEPREASEAFF

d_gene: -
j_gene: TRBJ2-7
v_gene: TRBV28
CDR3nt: TGTGCCAGCAGTCTACCCGGACATACCTACGAGCAGTACTTC
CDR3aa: CASSLPGHTYEQYF

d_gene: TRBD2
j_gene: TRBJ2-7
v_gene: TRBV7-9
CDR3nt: TGTGCCAGCAGCTTCGGACTAGCGGGGTACGAGCAGTACTTC
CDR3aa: CASSFGLAGYEQYF

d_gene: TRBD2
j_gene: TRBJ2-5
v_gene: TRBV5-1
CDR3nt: TGCGCCAGCAGCTTGGGGACTAGCGGGAGGGCCGAAGAGACCCAGTACTTC
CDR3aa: CASSLGTSGRAEETQYF

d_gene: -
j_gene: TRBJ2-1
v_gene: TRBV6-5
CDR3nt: TGTGCCAGCAGTTACGAGGGAAATGAGCAGTTCTTC
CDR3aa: CASSYEGNEQFF

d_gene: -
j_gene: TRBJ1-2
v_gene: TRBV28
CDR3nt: TGTGCCAGCAGTTTATCGGGTAGAAGAGGGCTTGGCTACACCTTC
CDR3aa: CASSLSGRRGLGYTF

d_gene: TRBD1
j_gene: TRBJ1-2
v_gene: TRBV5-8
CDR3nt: TGTGCCAGCAGCCACCGGACAGGGCCAAACTATGGCTACACCTTC
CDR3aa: CASSHRTGPNYGYTF

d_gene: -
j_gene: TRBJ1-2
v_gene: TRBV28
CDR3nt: TGTGCCAGCAGTTCACTTTACCGGGAAAGCTATGGCTACACCTTC
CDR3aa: CASSSLYRESYGYTF

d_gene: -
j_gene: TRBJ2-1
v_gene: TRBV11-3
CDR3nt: TGTGCCAGCAGCTTAGGAGGGAGCGGTTACAATGAGCAGTTCTTC
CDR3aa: CASSLGGSGYNEQFF